This T cell receptor beta chain was recorded in a study of cytomegalovirus exposure and HLA in healthy donors. Primers: 60 Vbeta forward and 13 Jbeta reverse. The assay was immunoSEQ multiplex PCR, and TCRdb's table has in-frame clones only and misses some. The sample lists under 150,000 clones; over 60% were seen once. The study's findings and limits: Analysis was carried out at a later point, and it linked a missense DCLRE1C variant to TCR beta V- and J-gene trimming. According to the study, roughly 160 TCR beta chains were cytomegalovirus-associated.

To note about this clone: What it binds is unknown.

This CDR3 is built from 15 residues. The germline gives CDR1 SGHTA, CDR2 FQGTGA. With 5 bases removed from V and 0 bases from J, the gap between germline ends came to 10 bases. Sequenced input: PBMCs. The V gene is TRBV7-3, the J gene TRBJ2-2, with unresolved D. The receptor was derived from a man aged 40-49 years in good health and CMV-seropositive. This CDR3 reads CASSPNGANTGELFF. Written as DNA, the CDR3 is TGTGCCAGCAGCCCTAACGGAGCGAACACCGGGGAGCTGTTTTTT.